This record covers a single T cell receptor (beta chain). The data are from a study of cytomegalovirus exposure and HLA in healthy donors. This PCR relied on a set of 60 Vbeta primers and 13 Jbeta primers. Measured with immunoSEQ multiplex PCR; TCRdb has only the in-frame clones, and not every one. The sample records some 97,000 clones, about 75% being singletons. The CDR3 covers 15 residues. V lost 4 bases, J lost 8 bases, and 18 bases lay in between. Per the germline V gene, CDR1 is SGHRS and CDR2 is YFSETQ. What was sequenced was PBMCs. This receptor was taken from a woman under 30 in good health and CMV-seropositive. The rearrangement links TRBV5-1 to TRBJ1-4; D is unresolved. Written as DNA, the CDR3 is TGCGCCAGCAGCCCGGACGGCCCCACTAGGGAAAAACTGTTTTTT. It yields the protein CASSPDGPTREKLFF.